The rows below give T cell receptor beta chains drawn from one sample of a study of T-cell reconstitution after alpha-beta-depleted transplantation in children. Via MiXCR, TCRdb re-called the PCR reads, giving one row per CDR3 protein. The table lists a few hundred thousand distinct CDR3 sequences, more than 7.5% of them singletons. This specimen was PBMCs from the stem cell graft donor, taken from the stem cell graft. The receptors were sampled from a human donor who donated a stem cell graft to a child with SCID. The CDR3 runs from the conserved cysteine through the conserved F or W. D genes are given only for firm matches. Size is omitted from some rows. Given values are once, few, many or a class for expanded clones.

clone size	V gene	D gene	J gene	CDR3 DNA	CDR3 protein
many	TRBV12-3/TRBV12-4	NA	TRBJ1-2	TGTGCCAGCAGTTTTCCAGCCTCCTATGGCTACACCTTC	CASSFPASYGYTF
many	TRBV12-3/TRBV12-4	NA	TRBJ2-1	TGTGCCAGCAGTGCCCGGGGGGCGCAGAACAATGAGCAGTTCTTC	CASSARGAQNNEQFF
many	TRBV20-1	NA	TRBJ1-5	TGCAGTGCTAGAGACTTCCGGACCGGCAATCAGCCCCAGCATTTT	CSARDFRTGNQPQHF
many	TRBV5-1	NA	TRBJ2-2	TGCGCCAGCAGCTGGGGGACTCTCACCGGGGAGCTGTTTTTT	CASSWGTLTGELFF
few	TRBV6-5	NA	TRBJ1-1	TGTGCCAGCAGTTACTCAATGGGGCCGGACACTGAAGCTTTCTTT	CASSYSMGPDTEAFF
many	TRBV10-3	NA	TRBJ2-6	TGTGCCACCGGGACAACTGAAACCGGGGCCAACGTCCTGACTTTC	CATGTTETGANVLTF
NA	TRBV19	NA	TRBJ1-4	TGTGCCAGTAGTATGAGGGGGAACGAAAAACTGTTTTTT	CASSMRGNEKLFF
many	TRBV12-3/TRBV12-4	NA	TRBJ1-5	TGTGCCAGCAGTTTAAGGGGTCGGCAACGGGGTCAGCCCCAGCATTTT	CASSLRGRQRGQPQHF
many	TRBV7-2	TRBD2	TRBJ2-5	TGTGCCAGCAGCTTAGTGTCTAGCGGGGGGGCGCGGGAGACCCAGTACTTC	CASSLVSSGGARETQYF
few	TRBV5-5	NA	TRBJ2-5	TGTGCCAGCAGCCCCAATGGACCACCAGAGACCCAGTACTTC	CASSPNGPPETQYF
NA	TRBV7-9	NA	TRBJ1-1	TGTGCCAGCAGCTTAAGGGCGTCTGTGAACACTGAAGCTTTCTTT	CASSLRASVNTEAFF
many	TRBV6-5	TRBD1	TRBJ2-3	TGTGCCAGCAGTTACTCAACAGGGGCCGTAAGCACAGATACGCAGTATTTT	CASSYSTGAVSTDTQYF
many	TRBV5-1	NA	TRBJ2-1	TGCGCCAGCAGCTTGGTACCTTACAATGAGCAGTTCTTC	CASSLVPYNEQFF
many	TRBV27	NA	TRBJ2-6	TGTGCCAGCAGTTTAATAGGCTCTGGGGCCAACGTCCTGACTTTC	CASSLIGSGANVLTF
many	TRBV5-1	NA	TRBJ2-4	TGCGCCAGCAGCTTGGGAGGGGAAGAAAACATTCAGTACTTC	CASSLGGEENIQYF
many	TRBV2	NA	TRBJ1-1	TGTGCCAGCAGGAACGGGAATCTGAACACTGAAGCTTTCTTT	CASRNGNLNTEAFF
many	TRBV5-1	TRBD1	TRBJ1-1	TGCGCCAGCAGCTACCGGACAGGGAGCACTGAAGCTTTCTTT	CASSYRTGSTEAFF
few	TRBV5-5	NA	TRBJ2-5	TGTGCCAGCAGCTTGACGGGGACGGCTCGACAGGAGACCCAGTACTTC	CASSLTGTARQETQYF
many	TRBV5-1	NA	TRBJ2-2	TGCGCCAGCACCCTGGACAGTACGAGGGACACCGGGGAGCTGTTTTTT	CASTLDSTRDTGELFF
many	TRBV25-1	TRBD1	TRBJ1-6	TGTGCCAGCAGTGTAACAGGGGCGGATTCACCCCTCCACTTT	CASSVTGADSPLHF
many	TRBV7-6	NA	TRBJ1-5	TGTGCCAGCAGCTTGGCTGGGGGGTCTAGACAGCCCCAGCATTTT	CASSLAGGSRQPQHF
many	TRBV5-1	NA	TRBJ1-2	TGCGCCAGCAGCCCCGGTGGGAATTATGGCTACACCTTC	CASSPGGNYGYTF